What follows are 32 T cell receptor beta chains derived from one specimen sequenced in a study of tumor-infiltrating lymphocytes in primary liver carcinoma. The input was 500 ng total RNA; TCR beta cDNA was made from it with a constant-region primer. Libraries of TCR beta came from three nested multiplex PCR rounds with slightly modified ARM-PCR. Both of the initial two PCR rounds ran for around 9 cycles and employed TRBV1-TRBV30 forward primers alongside a C-beta reverse primer. Using its own MiXCR run on the multiplex PCR reads, TCRdb lists one record per CDR3 protein. The sample records approximately 120,000 distinct CDR3 sequences, 50% to 80% being singletons. Unsorted bulk tissue, about 17-34 mg of it, served as the source for co-extraction of RNA and DNA. Specimen: liver tumor tissue from sampling region 3. Specified subset: tumor region T3, left-lateral pole. These receptors originate from a woman aged 60-75 years with primary liver carcinoma and hepatitis B virus infection.

Comments on this clonotype: A much larger clone lies one base from this, so it may be a read error. J is TRBJ2-5 and V is TRBV10-2; 7 bases agree with TRBD2. The CDR3 extends over 16 amino acids. The V segment lost 5 bases and the J segment 4 bases; nucleotides outside the gene matches: 13. Germline V gene sequence: CDR1 WSHSY, CDR2 SAAADI. The CDR3 DNA is TGCGCCAGCAGTTGGACCGGGACTAACGTACGAGAGACCCAGTACTTC. Its translation: CASSWTGTNVRETQYF.

A note on this clonotype: Being one base from a much bigger clone, this may be a read error. V usage is TRBV5-6 and J usage is TRBJ1-2; no reliable D call. Trimming removed 1 base from V and 13 bases from J, with 17 bases in between. The germline V gene has CDR1 SGHDT and CDR2 YYEEEE. The CDR3 is 13 residues long. CDR3 residues: CASSLLKDAFVTF. As DNA, the CDR3 is TGTGCCAGCAGCTTGTTGAAGGACGCTTTTGTCACCTTC.

This clonotype was detected only a few times. A much larger clone differs from this one at a single base, so this may be a read error. The chain links TRBV6-6 to TRBJ1-1; no clear D gene. The CDR3 totals 11 residues. V was shortened by 6 bases and J by 11 bases, with 13 bases between the two germline ends. Germline V gives CDR1 MNHNY, CDR2 SVGAGI (reference sequence). The CDR3 spells CASSQRGGAFF. CDR3 sequence (DNA): TGTGCCAGCAGCCAGCGCGGAGGGGCTTTCTTT.

Note on this clonotype: A read error may account for a junction end that differs from germline. The chain couples TRBV7-9 to TRBJ2-5; the match to TRBD2 covers 9 bases. Germline-derived CDR1 and CDR2 are SEHNR and FQNEAQ (reference sequence). This CDR3 region has 16 residues. The CDR3 region is CASNLEGLAGLETQYF. The CDR3 bases are TGTGCCAGCAACTTAGAGGGGCTAGCGGGACTAGAGACCCAGTACTTC.

The chain couples TRBV28 to TRBJ2-7, with 14 bases fitting TRBD2. Unmatched junction bases numbered 5, after V lost 10 bases and J lost 0 bases. The germline V gene has CDR1 MDHEN and CDR2 SYDVKM. This CDR3 is built from 15 residues. The chain's CDR3 is CATRLAGGSSYEQYF. For the CDR3, the DNA is TGTGCCACCAGACTAGCGGGAGGGAGCTCCTACGAGCAGTACTTC.

Comment on this clonotype: Since no conserved phenylalanine or tryptophan closes the CDR3, a read error is the likely cause. The chain joins TRBV5-5 to TRBJ2-1; D ambiguous. There are 17 residues in the CDR3. Germline-derived CDR1 and CDR2 are SGHKS and YYEKEE (reference sequence). Trimming shortened V by 1 base and J by 6 bases, and 20 bases separated the two germline ends. CDR3 in amino acids: CASSLNNPLLGTNEQFS. DNA for the CDR3: TGTGCCAGCAGCTTGAATAATCCCCTGCTAGGAACCAATGAGCAGTTCTCC.

Note on this clonotype: A junction end diverges from the germline sequence, so it may reflect a read error. The chain joins TRBV11-3 to TRBJ2-7; TRBD1 agrees at 9 bases. CDR1 is SGHNT, CDR2 YENEEA, per germline. The CDR3 is 15 amino acids. The CDR3 loop is CNSSPGTGGNYEQYF. Written as DNA, the CDR3 is TGTAACAGCAGCCCCGGCACAGGGGGCAACTACGAGCAGTATTTC. Full variable domain (outside the CDR3, taken from reference TRBV11-3 and TRBJ2-7): EAGVVQSPRYKIIEKKQPVAFWCNPISGHNTLYWYLQNLGQGPELLIRYENEEAVDDSQLPKDRFSAERLKGVDSTLKIQPAELGDSAVYLCNSSPGTGGNYEQYFGPGTRLTVT.

This clonotype came up many times. This chain uses TRBV28 with TRBJ2-7; D is possibly TRBD2 (6 bases). Trimming pared 3 bases from V and 3 bases from J, leaving 9 bases between. Germline assignment: CDR1 MDHEN and CDR2 SYDVKM. The CDR3 length is 13 residues. The CDR3 DNA sequence: TGTGCCAGCAGTTTTATGGGGGGCTACGAGCAGTACTTC. Protein sequence: CASSFMGGYEQYF.

In this sample, this clonotype turned up many times. V and J are TRBV28 and TRBJ2-2; 7 bases are shared with TRBD2. Germline V gene data show CDR1 as MDHEN and CDR2 as SYDVKM. The CDR3 runs 14 residues. With V trimmed by 8 bases and J by 2 bases, 5 bases remained unmatched. CDR3 in amino acids: CASGGTINTGELFF. In DNA, the CDR3 is TGTGCCAGCGGCGGGACTATCAACACCGGGGAGCTGTTTTTT.

In this sample, this clonotype turned up many times. CDR3 nucleotides: TGCGCCAGCAGCTTCGGCGGGAGTCCGGCCTACAATGAGCAGTTCTTC. Its protein product is CASSFGGSPAYNEQFF. The chain joins TRBV5-1 to TRBJ2-1, with TRBD2 matching over 7 bases. Germline-derived CDR1 and CDR2 are SGHRS and YFSETQ. With V trimmed by 2 bases and J by 2 bases, 7 bases remained unmatched. The CDR3 sequence is 16 residues long.

This chain uses TRBV4-2 with TRBJ2-3; D is perhaps TRBD2 (7 bases). Germline V lookup: CDR1 LGHNA, CDR2 YNFKEQ. This CDR3 has 16 amino acids. V lost 0 bases to trimming and J lost 4 bases, with 14 bases between them. CDR3 sequence (DNA): TGTGCCAGCAGCCAAGATGGGGGGGGGCAAGCAGATACGCAGTATTTT. This sequence encodes CASSQDGGGQADTQYF.

This clonotype was detected a few times. V is TRBV28 and J is TRBJ1-1, with a weak D call TRBD1 (5 bases). Germline loops: CDR1 MDHEN, CDR2 SYDVKM. V was clipped by 3 bases and J by 8 bases, with 10 bases between them. The CDR3 spans 12 residues. The CDR3 sequence is CASSLSRGEAFF. In DNA, the CDR3 is TGTGCCAGCAGTTTGTCGCGGGGGGAAGCTTTCTTT.

This clonotype was found many times. This chain connects TRBV29-1 to TRBJ2-1, with D tentatively TRBD1 (5 bases). The germline gives CDR1 SQVTM, CDR2 ANQGSEA. The V gene lost 5 bases and the J gene lost 5 bases, with 13 bases spanning the gap. This CDR3 region has 13 residues. DNA of the CDR3: TGCAGCGTTTCCAGGACATCCAACAATGAGCAGTTCTTC. Its translation is CSVSRTSNNEQFF.

There are many counts of this clonotype. The J gene is TRBJ2-1, the V gene TRBV12-3 or TRBV12-4, with D possibly TRBD1 on 6 matching bases. The V and J ends lost 6 bases and 9 bases respectively, with 15 bases between them. CDR3 size: 13 residues. CDR3 coding DNA: TGTGCCAGCAGCCAAATCCAGGGGACTGAGCAGTTCTTC. Encoded protein: CASSQIQGTEQFF.

Ten or more counts support this clonotype. The rearrangement uses TRBV6-1 and TRBJ2-1; D might be TRBD1 (5 bases). With 7 bases removed from V and 0 bases from J, the gap between germline ends came to 13 bases. This CDR3 spans 15 amino acids. Germline loops: CDR1 MNHNS, CDR2 SASEGT. Written as DNA, the CDR3 is TGTGCCAGCACAAAGGGGCTCAGCTCCTACAATGAGCAGTTCTTC. This sequence encodes CASTKGLSSYNEQFF.

This clonotype is a singleton in its sample. The germline gene is not matched at one end of the junction; a read error may be the cause. This chain joins TRBV11-2 and TRBJ2-5, with D tentatively TRBD2 (5 bases). Germline V CDR1 and CDR2: SGHAT, FQNNGV. This CDR3 is 14 amino acids long. The CDR3 region is CAGSLDLGLSTHYF. The CDR3 region has the DNA TGTGCCGGCAGCTTAGATTTAGGACTGTCGACACATTACTTC.

In the case of this clonotype: Compared with germline, one end of the junction differs, possibly owing to a read error. CDR3 nucleotides: TGTGCAAGCAGTCCAGCGAGAGACCCCCAAGGGACCCAGTACTTC. It encodes CASSPARDPQGTQYF. This chain links TRBV11-2 with TRBJ2-5; D is unclear. Germline values: CDR1 SGHAT, CDR2 FQNNGV. This CDR3 comprises 15 residues.

Notes on this clonotype: It is likely a read error, because the conserved phenylalanine at the end of the CDR3 is missing. The chain uses TRBV11-2 and TRBJ2-2; no firm D call. The CDR3 consists of 14 residues. Trimming removed 0 bases at V and 6 bases at J, with 8 bases between. Germline loops: CDR1 SGHAT, CDR2 FQNNGV. The DNA for the CDR3 is TGTGCCAGCAGCTTAGATCGTCAGGCCGGGGAGCTGTTTTTA. Residues: CASSLDRQAGELFL.

This chain uses TRBV7-9 with TRBJ1-1; 8 bases map to TRBD1. From germline, CDR1 is SEHNR and CDR2 FQNEAQ (reference sequence). Germline trimming cut 7 bases from V and 7 bases from J; bases unmatched to any gene: 8. The CDR3 length is 13 residues. For the CDR3, the DNA is TGTGCCAGCAACTCGACCGGACAGGGTGAAGCTTTCTTT. Protein sequence: CASNSTGQGEAFF.

Concerning this clonotype: The conserved closing phenylalanine or tryptophan is absent in this CDR3, likely reflecting a read error. The chain couples TRBV11-2 to TRBJ2-7; weak D call: TRBD2 (6 bases). CDR3 size: 14 residues. Trimming left V 6 bases short and J 10 bases short, with 22 bases between. Germline loops: CDR1 SGHAT, CDR2 FQNNGV. The CDR3 spells CASSPPSWASDQYL. CDR3 coding DNA: TGTGCCAGCAGTCCCCCTTCATGGGCTAGCGATCAGTACTTA.

In its sample, this clonotype was seen many times. This chain connects TRBV14 to TRBJ2-1, with D tentatively TRBD1 or TRBD2 (5 bases each). Germline V gene lookup returns CDR1 SGHDN and CDR2 FVKESK. V lost 4 bases, J lost 5 bases, and 12 bases lay in between. The CDR3 is made up of 14 amino acids. In DNA form, the CDR3 reads TGTGCCAGCAGCCGCCATGGGACCAACAATGAGCAGTTCTTC. Translated, it gives CASSRHGTNNEQFF.

Comments on this clonotype: A junction end diverges from the germline sequence, so it may reflect a read error. The rearrangement uses TRBV4-1 and TRBJ1-5; TRBD1 aligns across 8 bases. The CDR3 is 16 residues long. Germline V gene sequence: CDR1 MGHRA, CDR2 YSYEKL. The CDR3 DNA reads TGCGCAAGCAGCCCGACAGGGGAGTTGGGCAATCAGCCCCACCATTTT. This gives the protein CASSPTGELGNQPHHF.

The chain uses TRBV29-1 and TRBJ2-3; D tentatively fits TRBD1 or TRBD2 (5 bases each). The CDR3 runs 12 residues. Looked up from germline, CDR1 is SQVTM and CDR2 is ANQGSEA. The CDR3 loop is CNAGDGQDTQYF. CDR3 nucleotide sequence: TGCAACGCTGGGGACGGACAAGATACGCAGTATTTT.

This clonotype was seen only a few times. The chain uses TRBV7-9 and TRBJ2-5; D gene uncertain. In germline, CDR1 is SEHNR, CDR2 FQNEAQ (reference sequence). Between the trimmed V and J ends, which lost 5 bases and 5 bases, there was a span of 12 bases. The CDR3 consists of 13 residues. The CDR3 coding sequence is TGTGCCAGCAGCGCTCGAAGTTCGGAGACCCAGTACTTC. It is translated as CASSARSSETQYF. Using reference TRBV7-9 and TRBJ2-5 for the parts outside the CDR3, the full variable domain is DTGVSQNPRHKITKRGQNVTFRCDPISEHNRLYWYRQTLGQGPEFLTYFQNEAQLEKSRLLSDRFSAERPKGSFSTLEIQRTEQGDSAMYLCASSARSSETQYFGPGTRLLVL.

This clonotype was picked up a small number of times. This could be a read error, since a much larger clone is one nucleotide away. V is TRBV11-2 and J is TRBJ2-1; D not resolved. There are 14 residues in the CDR3. The germline gives CDR1 SGHAT, CDR2 FQNNGV. CDR3 DNA: TGTACCAGCAGCGCCTTACCGGGTTACAATGAGCAGTTCTTC. This gives the protein CTSSALPGYNEQFF.

In regard to this clonotype: One end of the junction is discordant with germline, which a read error may explain. V is TRBV11-2 and J is TRBJ2-1, with D perhaps matching TRBD1 (6 bases). CDR3 length: 15 residues. Per the germline V gene, CDR1 is SGHAT and CDR2 is FQNNGV. The DNA of the CDR3 is TGTGTCAACAGCTTAGAAGGGGGAGAGATCAATGAGCAGTCCTTC. Translating it yields CVNSLEGGEINEQSF.

Turning to this clonotype: In this CDR3 the conserved last residue, phenylalanine or tryptophan, is missing, so a read error is likely. No DNA is shown, since the ends of the CDR3 on it are uncertain; the CDR3 is the one TCRdb lists. V gene TRBV11-2 combines with J gene TRBJ2-5. Including both end residues, the CDR3 is 14 amino acids long. Germline V CDR1 and CDR2: SGHAT, FQNNGV. The CDR3 region is CASSFTGTQETQYY.

This clonotype was found many times. The chain has TRBV5-6 and TRBJ2-7, with D unresolved. The CDR3 consists of 13 residues. Germline CDR1 is SGHDT and CDR2 is YYEEEE. The V and J ends lost 1 base and 1 base respectively, with 6 bases between them. CDR3 sequence: CASSLLLSYEQYF. The CDR3 region has the DNA TGTGCCAGCAGCTTGCTTCTATCCTACGAGCAGTACTTC.

A remark on this clonotype: This sequence may be a read error, since a much larger clone differs from it by one base. The chain is built from TRBV6-1 and TRBJ2-7; 11 bases line up with TRBD2. This CDR3 contains 15 residues. The germline V gene encodes CDR1 MNHNS and CDR2 SASEGT. Trimming removed 4 bases from V and 4 bases from J; junction bases left unmatched: 6. CDR3 in DNA: TGTGCCAGCAGTGGTACCGGGACTAGCGGTTACGAGCAGTACTTC. It specifies CASSGTGTSGYEQYF.

Notes on this clonotype: An end of the junction does not agree with germline; a read error may underlie this. This chain connects TRBV12-3 or TRBV12-4 to TRBJ2-3; 9 nucleotides line up with TRBD2. The CDR3 runs to 18 residues. CDR3 nucleotides: TGTGCCAGCAGGGATGGGACTTGCGGGAGGGGGAGCACAGATCCGCAGTATTTT. Amino acid sequence: CASRDGTCGRGSTDPQYF.

With respect to this clonotype: Relative to the germline gene, one junction end is altered; a read error may explain this. The J gene is TRBJ2-5, the V gene TRBV4-2; TRBD1 might be the D (8 bases). This CDR3 contains 17 residues. Germline V gene lookup returns CDR1 LGHNA and CDR2 YNFKEQ. CDR3 protein: CAGSQGVYRGGRETQYF. The CDR3 nucleotides read TGTGCCGGCAGCCAAGGTGTATACAGGGGGGGAAGAGAGACCCAGTACTTC.

The J gene is TRBJ2-3, the V gene TRBV4-2; D may match TRBD1 or TRBD2 (5 bases each). The CDR3 has 18 amino acids. V shed 0 bases and J shed 1 base, with 17 bases lying between them. Looked up from germline, CDR1 is LGHNA and CDR2 is YNFKEQ. Here the CDR3 reads CASSQDRGGPIRTDTQYF. CDR3 nucleotide sequence: TGTGCCAGCAGCCAAGATCGGGGCGGCCCTATCCGCACAGATACGCAGTATTTT.